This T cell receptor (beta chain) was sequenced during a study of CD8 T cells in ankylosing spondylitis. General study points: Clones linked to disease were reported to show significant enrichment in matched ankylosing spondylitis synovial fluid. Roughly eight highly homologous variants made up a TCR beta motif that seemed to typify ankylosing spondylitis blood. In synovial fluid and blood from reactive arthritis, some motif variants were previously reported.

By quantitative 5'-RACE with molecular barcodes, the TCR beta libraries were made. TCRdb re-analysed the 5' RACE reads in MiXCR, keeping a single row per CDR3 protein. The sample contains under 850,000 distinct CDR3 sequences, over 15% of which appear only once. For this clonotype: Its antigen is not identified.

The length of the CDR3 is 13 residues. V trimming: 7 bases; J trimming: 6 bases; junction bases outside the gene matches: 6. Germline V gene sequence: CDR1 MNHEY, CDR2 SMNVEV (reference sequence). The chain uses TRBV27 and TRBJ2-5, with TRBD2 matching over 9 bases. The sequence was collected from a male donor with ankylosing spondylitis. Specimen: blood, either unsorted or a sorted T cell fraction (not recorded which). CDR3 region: CASKAGGAKTQYF. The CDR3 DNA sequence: TGTGCCAGCAAAGCGGGAGGAGCTAAGACCCAGTACTTC.